This entry features one T cell receptor (beta chain) sequence. This record belongs to a study of blood T cells in healthy people across ages. Germline V CDR1 and CDR2: LGHNA, YSLEER. V was shortened by 7 bases and J by 0 bases, with 6 bases between the two germline ends. The CDR3 contains 13 residues. The use of a sample-barcoded 5' primer and a J-beta primer mix characterized a second PCR of roughly 6 to 11 cycles. A single record per CDR3 protein comes from TCRdb applying MiXCR to the 5' RACE reads. The data hold over a million distinct CDR3 sequences, with 45% to 70% observed a single time. The receptor was isolated from a man aged 18 to 30 in good health. Sequencing input: blood. The chain is built from TRBV4-3 and TRBJ2-2, with D unclear. The CDR3 DNA sequence: TGCGCCAGCACCCACTCGAACACCGGGGAGCTGTTTTTT. Protein sequence: CASTHSNTGELFF.